Reported below is one TCR beta chain. This sample is part of a study of tumor-infiltrating lymphocytes in oesophageal squamous cell carcinoma. The CDR3 covers 20 residues. J was trimmed by 0 bases and V by 5 bases; bases with no gene match: 12. The V gene's germline CDR1 is SGHVS and CDR2 FNYEAQ. Via MiXCR, TCRdb re-called the PCR reads, giving one row per CDR3 protein. The sample consists of 10,000 to 15,000 distinct CDR3 sequences, 50% to 60% of them appearing once. V usage is TRBV7-6 and J usage is TRBJ2-1; TRBD2 aligns across 14 bases. The origin of this receptor is a female donor with esophageal squamous cell carcinoma. The sequencing sample was made of esophageal tumor tissue. The CDR3: CASSGAPGLAGELSYNEQFF. The DNA of the CDR3 is TGTGCCAGCAGCGGGGCACCGGGACTAGCGGGAGAGCTCTCCTACAATGAGCAGTTCTTC.